This T cell receptor (beta chain) was obtained from a study of Tregs in tolerant kidney transplant recipients. The data were produced by immunoSEQ multiplex PCR, yet TCRdb's version contains in-frame clones alone and is incomplete. The table lists tens of thousands of clones, over 80% of them singletons. Thawed PBMCs were FACS-sorted into unstimulated CD4+CD25+CD127- regulatory T cells, CD4+CD25- non-regulatory cells, CD4 and CD8 cells. The ends were cut back, 6 bases at V and 4 bases at J, with 13 bases in the middle. This CDR3 is 14 amino acids long. The V gene's germline CDR1 is MNHEY and CDR2 SVGAGI.

Sequenced sample: CD4+ T cells from blood. The chain employs TRBV6-5 and TRBJ1-5, with D uncertain. This sequence originates from a human donor in good health. CDR3 residues: CASSPHRGNQPQHF. The CDR3 region has the DNA TGTGCCAGCAGCCCTCATCGCGGGAATCAGCCCCAGCATTTT.